The clone carrying this T cell receptor beta chain was detected a few times. Its target is unknown. The data stem from a study of response to subunit inactivated influenza vaccine. Study findings and constraints: That few new T cells are recruited by each seasonal influenza vaccination was the authors' suggestion.

From germline, CDR1 is MNHEY and CDR2 SVGEGT. This CDR3 comprises 15 residues. The V segment lost 7 bases and the J segment 1 base; nucleotides outside the gene matches: 7. Each CDR3 protein gets one entry after TCRdb re-called the RT-PCR reads with MiXCR. Seen here are about 310,000 distinct CDR3 sequences, 21% observed once, and the top ten hold about 10%. The chain employs TRBV6-2 or TRBV6-3 and TRBJ2-4; TRBD2 matches at 7 bases. This specimen was PBMCs from blood, taken less than 22 months after vaccination. The sequence was collected from a man between 50 and 69 years old who received an inactivated influenza vaccine. The chain's CDR3 is CASKKRDLAKNIQYF. CDR3 DNA: TGTGCCAGCAAAAAGCGGGACCTTGCCAAAAACATTCAGTACTTC.